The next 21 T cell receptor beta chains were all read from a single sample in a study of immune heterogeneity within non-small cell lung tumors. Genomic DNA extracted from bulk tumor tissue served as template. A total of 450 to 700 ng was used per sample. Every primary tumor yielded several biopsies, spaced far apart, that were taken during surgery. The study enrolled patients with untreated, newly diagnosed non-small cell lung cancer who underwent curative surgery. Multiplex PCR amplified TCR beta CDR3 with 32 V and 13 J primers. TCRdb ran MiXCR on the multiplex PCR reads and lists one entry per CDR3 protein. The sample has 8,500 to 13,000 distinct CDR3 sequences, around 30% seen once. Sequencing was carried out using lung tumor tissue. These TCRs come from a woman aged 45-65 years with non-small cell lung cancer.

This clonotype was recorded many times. CDR3 protein: CASSSPRPLGTGNTIYF. The CDR3 nucleotides read TGTGCCAGCAGTTCCCCTAGGCCCCTGGGGACTGGAAACACCATATATTTT. V is TRBV6-2 or TRBV6-3 and J is TRBJ1-3; D is unclear. V was clipped by 4 bases and J by 2 bases, with 18 bases between them. This CDR3 is 17 amino acids long. Germline V gene data show CDR1 as MNHEY and CDR2 as SVGEGT.

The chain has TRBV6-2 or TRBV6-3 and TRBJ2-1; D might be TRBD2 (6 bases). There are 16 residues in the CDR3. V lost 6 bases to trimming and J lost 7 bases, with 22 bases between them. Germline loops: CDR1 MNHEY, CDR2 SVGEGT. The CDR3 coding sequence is TGTGCCAGCAGCTCCCTAAATGGACTAAACGGGAATGAGCAGTTCTTC. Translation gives CASSSLNGLNGNEQFF.

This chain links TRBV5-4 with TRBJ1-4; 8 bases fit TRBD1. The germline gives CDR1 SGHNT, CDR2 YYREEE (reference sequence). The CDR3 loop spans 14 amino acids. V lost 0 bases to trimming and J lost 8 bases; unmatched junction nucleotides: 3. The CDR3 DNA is TGTGCCAGCAGCTTGGACAGGGGGGGAGAAAAACTGTTTTTT. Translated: CASSLDRGGEKLFF.

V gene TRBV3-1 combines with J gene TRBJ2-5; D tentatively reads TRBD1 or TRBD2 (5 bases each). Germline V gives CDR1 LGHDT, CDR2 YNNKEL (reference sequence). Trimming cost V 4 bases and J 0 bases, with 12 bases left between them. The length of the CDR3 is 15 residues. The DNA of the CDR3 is TGTGCCAGCAGCCCGGGACGGTGGTACCAAGAGACCCAGTACTTC. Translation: CASSPGRWYQETQYF.

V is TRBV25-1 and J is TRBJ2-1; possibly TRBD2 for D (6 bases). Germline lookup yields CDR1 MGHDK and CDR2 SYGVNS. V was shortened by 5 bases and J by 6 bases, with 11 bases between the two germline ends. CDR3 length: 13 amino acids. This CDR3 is CASSRGVANEQFF. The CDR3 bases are TGTGCCAGCAGTCGCGGGGTCGCCAATGAGCAGTTCTTC.

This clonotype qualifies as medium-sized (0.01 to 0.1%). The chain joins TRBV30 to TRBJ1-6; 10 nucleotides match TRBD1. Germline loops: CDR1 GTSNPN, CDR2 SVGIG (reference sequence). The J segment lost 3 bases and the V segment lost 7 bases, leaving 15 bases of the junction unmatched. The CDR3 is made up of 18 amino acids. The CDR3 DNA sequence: TGTGCCTCTACCGGGACAGGGGTAACCAACATCTATAATTCACCCCTCCACTTT. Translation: CASTGTGVTNIYNSPLHF.

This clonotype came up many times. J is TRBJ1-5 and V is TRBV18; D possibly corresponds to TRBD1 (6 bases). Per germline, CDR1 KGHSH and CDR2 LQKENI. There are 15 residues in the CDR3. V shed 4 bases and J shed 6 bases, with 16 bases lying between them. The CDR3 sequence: CASSLSVGAGQPQHF. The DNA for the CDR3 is TGTGCCAGCTCACTTTCCGTGGGGGCGGGTCAGCCCCAGCATTTT.

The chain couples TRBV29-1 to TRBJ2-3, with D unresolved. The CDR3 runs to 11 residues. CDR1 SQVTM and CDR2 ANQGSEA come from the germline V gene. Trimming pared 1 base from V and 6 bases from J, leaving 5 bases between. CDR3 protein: CSVEGADTQYF. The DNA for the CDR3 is TGCAGCGTTGAAGGGGCGGATACGCAGTATTTT.

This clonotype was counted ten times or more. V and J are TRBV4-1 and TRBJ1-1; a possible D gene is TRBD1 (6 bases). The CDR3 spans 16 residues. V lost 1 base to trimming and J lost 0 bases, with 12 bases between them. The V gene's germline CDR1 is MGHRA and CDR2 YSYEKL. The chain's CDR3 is CASSQGPRGVNTEAFF. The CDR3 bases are TGCGCCAGCAGCCAAGGCCCCAGGGGAGTGAACACTGAAGCTTTCTTT.

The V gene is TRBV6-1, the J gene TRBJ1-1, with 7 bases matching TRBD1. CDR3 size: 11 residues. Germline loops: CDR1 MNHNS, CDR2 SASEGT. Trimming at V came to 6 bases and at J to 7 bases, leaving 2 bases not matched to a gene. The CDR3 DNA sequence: TGTGCCAGCAGGGGGGACAGTGAAGCTTTCTTT. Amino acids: CASRGDSEAFF.

The CDR3 protein is CASSEGLGKEETQYF. CDR3 sequence (DNA): TGTGCCAGCAGTGAAGGACTGGGCAAAGAAGAGACCCAGTACTTC. The V call is TRBV6-1, the J call TRBJ2-5; D remains unclear. The CDR3 has 15 residues. Deletions cut 1 base from V and 3 bases from J, with 12 bases between. Germline values: CDR1 MNHNS, CDR2 SASEGT.

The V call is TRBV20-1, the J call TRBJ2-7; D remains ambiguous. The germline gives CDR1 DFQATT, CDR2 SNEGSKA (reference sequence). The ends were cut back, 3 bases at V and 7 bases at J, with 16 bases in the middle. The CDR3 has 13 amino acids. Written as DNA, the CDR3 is TGCAGTGCTAGTTCTGGACGACTCTTTGAGCAGTACTTC. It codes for CSASSGRLFEQYF.

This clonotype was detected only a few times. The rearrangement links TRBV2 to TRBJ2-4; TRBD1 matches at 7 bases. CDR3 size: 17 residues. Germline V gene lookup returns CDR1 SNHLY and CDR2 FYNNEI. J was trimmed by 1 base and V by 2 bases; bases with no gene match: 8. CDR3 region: CASSERTGKGAKNIQYF. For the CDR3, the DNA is TGTGCCAGCAGTGAACGGACAGGCAAGGGGGCCAAAAACATTCAGTACTTC.

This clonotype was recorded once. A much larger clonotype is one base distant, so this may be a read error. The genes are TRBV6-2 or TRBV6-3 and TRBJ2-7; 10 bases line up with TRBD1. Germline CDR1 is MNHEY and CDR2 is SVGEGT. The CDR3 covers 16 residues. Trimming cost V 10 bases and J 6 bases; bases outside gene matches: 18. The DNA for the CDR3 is TGTGCCACCCCCCTCGGGACAGGGGATGTGAGACGCGAGCAGTACTTC. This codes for CATPLGTGDVRREQYF.

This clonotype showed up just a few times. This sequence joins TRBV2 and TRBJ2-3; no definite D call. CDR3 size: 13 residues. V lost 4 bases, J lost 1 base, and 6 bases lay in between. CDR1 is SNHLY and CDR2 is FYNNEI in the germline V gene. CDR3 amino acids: CASSVRGTDTQYF. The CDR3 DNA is TGTGCCAGCAGTGTGCGCGGCACAGATACGCAGTATTTT.

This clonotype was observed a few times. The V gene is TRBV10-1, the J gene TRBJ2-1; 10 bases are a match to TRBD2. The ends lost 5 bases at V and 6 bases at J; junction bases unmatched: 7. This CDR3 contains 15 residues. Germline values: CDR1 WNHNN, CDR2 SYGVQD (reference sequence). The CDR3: CASSTAGGKGNEQFF. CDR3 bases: TGCGCCAGCAGTACAGCGGGAGGGAAGGGCAATGAGCAGTTCTTC.

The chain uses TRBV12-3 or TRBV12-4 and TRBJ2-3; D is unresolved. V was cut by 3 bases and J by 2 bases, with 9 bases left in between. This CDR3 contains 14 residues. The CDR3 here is CASSFQQHTDTQYF. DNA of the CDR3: TGTGCCAGCAGTTTTCAGCAGCACACAGATACGCAGTATTTT.

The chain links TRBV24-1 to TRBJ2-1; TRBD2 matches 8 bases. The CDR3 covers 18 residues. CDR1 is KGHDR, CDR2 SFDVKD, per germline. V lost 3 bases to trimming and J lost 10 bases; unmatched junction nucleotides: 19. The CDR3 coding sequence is TGTGCCACCAGTGATCCCACCGACGGGGGGGAGCCGGTGGGGGAGCAGTTCTTC. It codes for CATSDPTDGGEPVGEQFF.

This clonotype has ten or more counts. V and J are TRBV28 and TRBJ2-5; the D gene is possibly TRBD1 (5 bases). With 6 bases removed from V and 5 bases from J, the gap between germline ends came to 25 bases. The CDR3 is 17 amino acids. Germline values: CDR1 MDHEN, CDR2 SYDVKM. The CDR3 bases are TGTGCCAGCAGAACCACCGTCAGGGCCATGTCAAGGGAGACCCAGTACTTC. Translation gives CASRTTVRAMSRETQYF. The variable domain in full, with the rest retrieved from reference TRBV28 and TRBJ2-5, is DVKVTQSSRYLVKRTGEKVFLECVQDMDHENMFWYRQDPGLGLRLIYFSYDVKMKEKGDIPEGYSVSREKKERFSLILESASTNQTSMYLCASRTTVRAMSRETQYFGPGTRLLVL.

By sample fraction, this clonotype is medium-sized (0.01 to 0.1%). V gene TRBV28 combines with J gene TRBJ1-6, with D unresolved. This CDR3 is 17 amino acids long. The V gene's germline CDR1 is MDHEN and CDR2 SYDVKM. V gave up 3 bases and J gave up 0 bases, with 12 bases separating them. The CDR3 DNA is TGTGCCAGCAGTTTCTTCGACGGGAGCTCCTATAATTCACCCCTCCACTTT. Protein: CASSFFDGSSYNSPLHF.

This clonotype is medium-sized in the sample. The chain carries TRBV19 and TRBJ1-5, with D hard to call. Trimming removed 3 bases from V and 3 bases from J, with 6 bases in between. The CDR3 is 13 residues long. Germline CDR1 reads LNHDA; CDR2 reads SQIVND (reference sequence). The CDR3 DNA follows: TGTGCCAGTAGTATGGGTCCCAATCAGCCCCAGCATTTT. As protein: CASSMGPNQPQHF.